The 21 T cell receptor beta chains given below trace back to one sample, sequenced in a study of immune cell composition in non-small cell lung cancer. TCRdb's table, derived via immunoSEQ multiplex PCR, lists solely in-frame clones and lacks some. The data contain roughly 15,000 clones, about 69% of them singletons. The sequenced material came from lung tumor tissue. The receptors were gathered from a human donor with non-small cell lung cancer.

V gene TRBV20-1 combines with J gene TRBJ2-7; tentative D call: TRBD1 (6 bases). Trimming stripped 7 bases from V and 5 bases from J, with 12 bases between. This CDR3 region has 11 residues. The germline V gene has CDR1 DFQATT and CDR2 SNEGSKA (reference sequence). The CDR3 loop reads CSGQGQDEQYF. The CDR3 DNA reads as TGCAGTGGCCAGGGGCAAGACGAGCAGTACTTC.

This chain connects TRBV10-3 to TRBJ1-1; D might be TRBD1 (6 bases). Trimming left V 1 base short and J 11 bases short, with 11 bases between. CDR3 size: 12 residues. Germline V gives CDR1 ENHRY, CDR2 SYGVKD. As DNA, the CDR3 is TGTGCCATCAGTGAGTGGGGACAACAGGCTTTCTTT. Its protein is CAISEWGQQAFF.

V is TRBV18 and J is TRBJ2-7; 8 positions match TRBD1. CDR1 is KGHSH, CDR2 LQKENI, per germline. With 3 bases clipped from V and 6 bases from J, the junction kept 4 bases outside the gene matches. This CDR3 is 13 amino acids long. The DNA of the CDR3 is TGTGCCAGCTCACCCGCGACAGGGGCCGAGCAGTACTTC. Residues: CASSPATGAEQYF.

This clone was detected once. This chain links TRBV19 with TRBJ1-4; 7 nucleotides match TRBD1. The CDR3 extends over 14 amino acids. The J segment lost 2 bases and the V segment lost 5 bases, leaving 2 bases of the junction unmatched. Germline V CDR1 and CDR2: LNHDA, SQIVND (reference sequence). This CDR3 is CASSYRGTNEKLFF. The CDR3 DNA reads as TGTGCCAGTAGTTACAGGGGCACTAATGAAAAACTGTTTTTT.

The chain carries TRBV18 and TRBJ2-7; a possible D gene is TRBD1 (5 bases). CDR1 is KGHSH, CDR2 LQKENI, per germline. CDR3 size: 14 residues. Between the trimmed V and J ends, which lost 1 base and 6 bases, there was a span of 13 bases. CDR3 sequence: CASSPQIGESEQYF. The CDR3 coding sequence is TGTGCCAGCTCACCACAAATAGGGGAAAGCGAGCAGTACTTC.

V gene TRBV29-1 combines with J gene TRBJ1-6; 7 bases are shared with TRBD1. CDR1 is SQVTM and CDR2 is ANQGSEA in the germline V gene. V lost 5 bases and J lost 8; bases outside the gene matches: 6. The CDR3 has 13 residues. The CDR3 reads CSVSTGRDSPLHF. The DNA for the CDR3 is TGCAGCGTTTCGACAGGGAGAGATTCACCCCTCCACTTT.

The chain links TRBV5-1 to TRBJ2-2; 12 nucleotides agree with TRBD2. V was pared by 3 bases and J by 1 base, with 4 bases of the junction left unmatched. The CDR3 is 17 residues long. Germline V gene lookup returns CDR1 SGHRS and CDR2 YFSETQ. The CDR3 DNA reads as TGCGCCAGCAGCTCGCCGGGACTAGCGGGGAACACCGGGGAGCTGTTTTTT. Translating gives CASSSPGLAGNTGELFF.

Only one count was recorded for this clone. The chain is built from TRBV18 and TRBJ1-5; possible D gene TRBD1, 6 bases. The CDR3 spans 16 residues. Between the trimmed V and J ends, which lost 4 bases and 3 bases, there was a span of 16 bases. CDR1 is KGHSH, CDR2 LQKENI, per germline. The CDR3 reads CASSQDSPSNNQPQHF. CDR3 nucleotides: TGTGCCAGCTCACAGGACAGTCCCTCGAACAATCAGCCCCAGCATTTT. The whole variable domain, remainder taken from reference TRBV18 and TRBJ1-5, is NAGVMQNPRHLVRRRGQEARLRCSPMKGHSHVYWYRQLPEEGLKFMVYLQKENIIDESGMPKERFSAEFPKEGPSILRIQQVVRGDSAAYFCASSQDSPSNNQPQHFGDGTRLSIL.

V and J are TRBV5-1 and TRBJ2-1, with 12 bases identical to TRBD2. The CDR3 has 15 residues. Germline V gene sequence: CDR1 SGHRS, CDR2 YFSETQ. The V and J ends lost 5 bases and 3 bases, in that order; junction bases with no gene match: 3. CDR3 nucleotide sequence: TGCGCCAGCAGATCTAGCGGGGGGGTCTACAATGAGCAGTTCTTC. It specifies CASRSSGGVYNEQFF.

The chain couples TRBV7-6 to TRBJ2-5, with a tentative D call TRBD1 (6 bases). From germline, CDR1 is SGHVS and CDR2 FNYEAQ. This CDR3 spans 15 amino acids. Trimming shortened V by 0 bases and J by 1 base, and 9 bases separated the two germline ends. This CDR3 reads CASSLAGTLQETQYF. CDR3 coding DNA: TGTGCCAGCAGCTTAGCCGGGACACTCCAAGAGACCCAGTACTTC.

V is TRBV18 and J is TRBJ1-2; 7 bases match TRBD1. This CDR3 comprises 16 residues. The V and J ends lost 6 bases and 9 bases, in that order; junction bases with no gene match: 19. The germline V gene encodes CDR1 KGHSH and CDR2 LQKENI. This CDR3 reads CASSPPGTAQLWRYTF. CDR3 nucleotides: TGTGCCAGCTCCCCTCCCGGGACAGCCCAACTATGGCGCTACACCTTC.

J is TRBJ1-2 and V is TRBV19, with TRBD1 matching 7 bases. V lost 5 bases and J lost 4; bases outside the gene matches: 10. The CDR3 is 15 residues long. Germline V gene data show CDR1 as LNHDA and CDR2 as SQIVND (reference sequence). As DNA, the CDR3 is TGTGCCAGTAGTCGCCTGACAGGGAGTGGCTATGGCTACACCTTC. Translating gives CASSRLTGSGYGYTF.

This clone was observed a few times. The J gene is TRBJ1-2, the V gene TRBV5-1, with TRBD1 matching over 7 bases. Germline-derived CDR1 and CDR2 are SGHRS and YFSETQ. The CDR3 runs to 13 residues. After removal of 0 bases from V and 6 bases from J, the junction contained 2 bases not matched to a gene. The CDR3 here is CASSLAGQDGYTF. The CDR3, as DNA: TGCGCCAGCAGCTTGGCCGGACAGGATGGCTACACCTTC. Full variable domain (remainder filled in from reference TRBV5-1 and TRBJ1-2): KAGVTQTPRYLIKTRGQQVTLSCSPISGHRSVSWYQQTPGQGLQFLFEYFSETQRNKGNFPGRFSGRQFSNSRSEMNVSTLELGDSALYLCASSLAGQDGYTFGSGTRLTVV.

The chain has TRBV6-6 and TRBJ2-5, with a tentative D call TRBD1 (6 bases). V dropped 6 bases and J dropped 1 base, with 12 bases sitting between them. In germline, CDR1 is MNHNY, CDR2 SVGAGI (reference sequence). This CDR3 has 14 residues. CDR3: CASRPTGSQETQYF. The CDR3, as DNA: TGTGCCAGCAGGCCTACAGGGTCCCAAGAGACCCAGTACTTC.

The rearrangement uses TRBV7-6 and TRBJ1-2; D not resolved. Germline V gene sequence: CDR1 SGHVS, CDR2 FNYEAQ. Deletions cut 2 bases from V and 2 bases from J, with 6 bases between. The CDR3 totals 13 residues. CDR3 DNA: TGTGCCAGCAGCTTATCACAGAACTATGGCTACACCTTC. The encoded protein is CASSLSQNYGYTF. Variable domain in full (rest from reference TRBV7-6 and TRBJ1-2): GAGVSQSPRYKVTKRGQDVALRCDPISGHVSLYWYRQALGQGPEFLTYFNYEAQQDKSGLPNDRFSAERPEGSISTLTIQRTEQRDSAMYRCASSLSQNYGYTFGSGTRLTVV.

In this sample, this clone turned up a few times. The chain joins TRBV6-5 to TRBJ2-2; TRBD1 agrees at 9 bases. The CDR3 sequence is 14 residues long. The ends lost 8 bases at V and 5 bases at J; junction bases unmatched: 6. Germline V gives CDR1 MNHEY, CDR2 SVGAGI. The CDR3 region has the DNA TGTGCCAGCTACGGGACAGGGATGACCGGGGAGCTGTTTTTT. Residues: CASYGTGMTGELFF.

The chain couples TRBV5-5 to TRBJ2-5, with TRBD1 identical over 8 bases. The junction had 8 bases not matched to a gene; V was cut back by 4 bases and J by 0 bases. The CDR3 covers 16 residues. Germline CDR1 is SGHKS and CDR2 is YYEKEE (reference sequence). The CDR3 DNA sequence: TGTGCCAGCAGCCCCGGCTTCAGGGGGCACCAAGAGACCCAGTACTTC. Translation: CASSPGFRGHQETQYF.

The genes are TRBV9 and TRBJ1-1; 7 bases fit TRBD1. Germline lookup yields CDR1 SGDLS and CDR2 YYNGEE. V shed 0 bases, J shed 3 bases, and the junction held 8 bases outside the gene matches. This CDR3 has 16 amino acids. CDR3 loop: CASSVGQGVGYTEAFF. CDR3 nucleotide sequence: TGTGCCAGCAGCGTAGGACAGGGAGTAGGGTACACTGAAGCTTTCTTT.

The chain is built from TRBV20-1 and TRBJ2-4; TRBD2 is a possible D gene (6 bases). CDR1 is DFQATT, CDR2 SNEGSKA, per germline (reference sequence). V was pared by 3 bases and J by 9 bases, with 9 bases between. This CDR3 is 11 amino acids long. The CDR3 coding sequence is TGCAGTGCTAGCTGGGGGGTCATTCAGTACTTC. It translates to CSASWGVIQYF.

The chain links TRBV10-3 to TRBJ2-3, with TRBD2 identical over 14 bases. The CDR3 sequence is 15 residues long. Per the germline V gene, CDR1 is ENHRY and CDR2 is SYGVKD. J gave up 3 bases and V 9 bases, and 5 bases lay outside the gene matches. As DNA, the CDR3 is TGTGCCATACTTGGGACTAGCGGGGGTACAGATACGCAGTATTTT. Translated: CAILGTSGGTDTQYF.

The gene calls are TRBV7-2 and TRBJ1-5; D uncertain. This CDR3 is built from 13 residues. Germline V gene lookup returns CDR1 SGHTA and CDR2 FQGNSA. With 3 bases removed from V and 0 bases from J, the gap between germline ends came to 3 bases. CDR3 in amino acids: CASSFSSNQPQHF. For the CDR3, the DNA is TGTGCCAGCAGCTTCAGTAGCAATCAGCCCCAGCATTTT.